A selection of T cell receptor beta chains follows, all from one sample in a study of T cell changes during pregnancy in multiple sclerosis. The protocol was immunoSEQ multiplex PCR, while the TCRdb copy is restricted to in-frame clones and leaves out a portion. The repertoire consists of under 130,000 clones, with roughly nine tenths occurring once and the leading ten covering 0.8% to 1%. The specimen was peripheral blood, collected after pregnancy. These receptors originate from a female donor with multiple sclerosis, enrolled in a pregnancy study. Both conserved end residues are part of each CDR3. D genes are given only for firm matches. Size values are once, few and many counts, or a class for expanded clones, and some rows have none.

size	J	V	D	DNA	CDR3
.	TRBJ1-1	TRBV9	.	TGTGCCAGCAGCCTCACAGAGAACACTGAAGCTTTCTTT	CASSLTENTEAFF
.	TRBJ1-3	TRBV12-5	.	TGTGCTAGTGGTTTGGGCCCGACAGCGTCTGGAAACACCATATATTTT	CASGLGPTASGNTIYF
.	TRBJ2-7	TRBV2	.	TGTGCCAGCAGTGTTCGGGGACTCTCCTACGAGCAGTACTTC	CASSVRGLSYEQYF
.	TRBJ2-5	TRBV28	TRBD2	TGTGCCAGCGGGCGGGAGGGCCGAGAGACCCAGTACTTC	CASGREGRETQYF
.	TRBJ2-6	TRBV5-1	TRBD1	TGCGCCAGCTCTCGGACAGGGGTACGCTCTGGGGCCAACGTCCTGACTTTC	CASSRTGVRSGANVLTF
.	TRBJ2-7	TRBV29-1	TRBD1	TGCAGCACCACCGGGACAGGGGCCAACGAGCAGTACTTC	CSTTGTGANEQYF
once	TRBJ2-5	TRBV7-2	TRBD1	TGTGCCAGCAGCCCCGGGACAGAAGAGACCCAGTACTTC	CASSPGTEETQYF
.	TRBJ2-5	TRBV4-3	.	TGCGCCAGCAGCCAATGGAAGGGGCTGAGGGAGACCCAGTACTTC	CASSQWKGLRETQYF
.	TRBJ2-1	TRBV6-1	TRBD2	TGTGCCGTCGGGGAGGGTGGGAATGAGCAGTTCTTC	CAVGEGGNEQFF
.	TRBJ2-5	TRBV7-9	TRBD1	TGTGCCAGCAGCCCCACCGGGACAGGAATGATCCGCTACGGGACCCAGTACTTC	CASSPTGTGMIRYGTQYF
few	TRBJ1-6	TRBV2	TRBD1	TGTGCCAGCATTCCGACAGGGCTTAATTCACCCCTCCACTTT	CASIPTGLNSPLHF
.	TRBJ1-2	TRBV6-5	.	TGTGCCAGCAGACCCCGTACATATGGCTACACCTTC	CASRPRTYGYTF
.	TRBJ2-1	TRBV18	.	TGTGCCAGCTCACCACCGGGCGGGGAGGACACGTCGAATGAGCAGTTCTTC	CASSPPGGEDTSNEQFF
.	TRBJ1-4	TRBV6-1	.	TGTGCCAGCAGACAAACAGCTACAACTAATGAAAAACTGTTTTTT	CASRQTATTNEKLFF
once	TRBJ2-5	TRBV27	TRBD2	TGTGCCAGCAGTTTGGGCGGGGGGAAAGGGGAGACCCAGTACTTC	CASSLGGGKGETQYF
.	TRBJ2-1	TRBV7-6	.	TGTGCCAGCAGCTTAGCGGGGGGTTACAATGAGCAGTTCTTC	CASSLAGGYNEQFF
.	TRBJ1-2	TRBV15	TRBD1	TGTGCCACCAGCGACCTTAATGGGGACAGGTATGGCTACACCTTC	CATSDLNGDRYGYTF
.	TRBJ2-5	TRBV5-4	TRBD2	TGTGCCAGCAGCTTGGGGGTAGCGGGTTTACAAGAGACCCAGTACTTC	CASSLGVAGLQETQYF
.	TRBJ2-3	TRBV5-1	TRBD2	TGCGCCAGCAGCTTGGCCCTAGCGGAGGGCACAGATACGCAGTATTTT	CASSLALAEGTDTQYF
.	TRBJ2-5	TRBV6-5	.	TGTGCCAGCGGCTCCCTCGGACTTCAAGAGACCCAGTACTTC	CASGSLGLQETQYF
.	TRBJ2-3	TRBV29-1	TRBD1	TGCAGCGTCGACAGGGGAAGCACAGATACGCAGTATTTT	CSVDRGSTDTQYF
.	TRBJ1-3	TRBV6-1	TRBD1	TGTGCCAGCATCCCTCGGGACAGGGCTGGAAACACCATATATTTT	CASIPRDRAGNTIYF
.	TRBJ2-1	TRBV7-9	.	TGTGCCAGCAGCTTATTTGGAGCAACGGTCCTAGGTGAGCAGTTCTTC	CASSLFGATVLGEQFF
.	TRBJ2-3	TRBV7-3	TRBD2	TGTGCCAGCAGCTCGGGACTAGCGGGAGGATACGATACGCAGTATTTT	CASSSGLAGGYDTQYF
.	TRBJ2-7	TRBV5-4	.	TGTGCCAGCAGCCACGGCTACTCGGGAGAGCAGTACTTC	CASSHGYSGEQYF
.	TRBJ1-1	TRBV28	TRBD1	TGTGCCAGCAGCCCCGGGGACAGGGGAACTGAAGCTTTCTTT	CASSPGDRGTEAFF
.	TRBJ2-7	TRBV7-9	TRBD2	TGTGCCAGCAGCTTCGGGGGACTAGCCTTTAGACGACCCTACGAGCAGTACTTC	CASSFGGLAFRRPYEQYF
few	TRBJ2-7	TRBV4-2	TRBD2	TGTGCCAGCAGCCCCTCGGGTAGCGGGAGCTACGAGCAGTACTTC	CASSPSGSGSYEQYF
.	TRBJ2-1	TRBV25-1	.	TGTGCCAGCAGTAAGCCGAGGGTAGGGTACAATGAGCAGTTCTTC	CASSKPRVGYNEQFF
.	TRBJ2-3	TRBV6-6	TRBD2	TGTGCCAGCAGTGGGAGACTAGCTGCTAGCACATATACGCAGTATTTT	CASSGRLAASTYTQYF
.	TRBJ2-7	TRBV4-1	TRBD2	TGCGCCAGCAGCCACCCCTCTGGACTAGCGGAGTCCTACGAGCAGTACTTC	CASSHPSGLAESYEQYF
.	TRBJ2-5	TRBV9	TRBD2	TGTGCCAGCAGCGTAGAGTCTAGCGGGGGGAGAGAGACCCAGTACTTC	CASSVESSGGRETQYF
once	TRBJ2-4	TRBV7-6	.	TGTGCCAGCAGCTTAGGCCCACGACAGGAAAACCTAGCCAAAAACATTCAGTACTTC	CASSLGPRQENLAKNIQYF
.	TRBJ2-1	TRBV19	TRBD2	TGTGCCAGCGGGACTAGCGGCTCCTACAATGAGCAGTTCTTC	CASGTSGSYNEQFF